The sequence of this T cell receptor (beta chain) was determined in a study of blood T cell repertoires in COVID-19. As for the study in general: Specimens from acute and convalescent COVID-19 originated in the United States, Italy and Spain. PBMCs, B-cell-depleted T cells, or T cells provided the cDNA or gDNA that made up the material.

How the authors handled the data: Reference gene primer amplification in the assay estimated nucleated cell counts. Assay: immunoSEQ multiplex PCR; the TCRdb copy retains only in-frame clones and omits some. Clone size and V and J calls were adopted from that table, with D and trimming inferred from the DNA. The sample has around 180,000 clones; about 88% are singletons. The CDR3 loop spans 18 amino acids. The germline V gene has CDR1 SGHRS and CDR2 YFSETQ. V lost 0 bases, J lost 8 bases, and 14 bases stayed unmatched. The sample consisted of peripheral blood. The chain uses TRBV5-1 and TRBJ2-1; 10 nucleotides match TRBD2. The TCR was taken from a woman in her twenties or thirties with active or convalescent COVID-19. CDR3 loop: CASSLDRASGSRGDEQFF. The CDR3 bases are TGCGCCAGCAGCTTGGACAGGGCTAGCGGGAGTAGGGGGGATGAGCAGTTCTTC.